What follows describes a single T cell receptor beta chain. The antigen is unknown. In the sorted-subset replicate PCRs, 200 ng DNA, 25,000 to 35,000 T cell genomes, was used. Clones were read by immunoSEQ multiplex PCR, and TCRdb kept only the in-frame ones, dropping some. The sample shows around 1 million clones, 70% to 85% of them seen only once. These data belong to a study of shared clonotypes between healthy human individuals. The CDR3 is made up of 14 amino acids. In germline, CDR1 is SGHRS, CDR2 YFSETQ. With 3 bases removed from V and 3 bases from J, the gap between germline ends came to 12 bases. Findings and limits, study-wide: Lower generation probabilities were found for non-shared clonotypes than for those shared by all four donors.

The chain has TRBV5-1 and TRBJ1-1; maybe TRBD1 (5 bases). This receptor was taken from a man between 18 and 29 years old in good health. The specimen was memory CD4+ T cells sorted from blood. Subset noted: CD45RA-negative fraction. CDR3 residues: CASSSGTTDTEAFF. The CDR3 DNA reads TGCGCCAGCAGCTCCGGGACTACGGACACTGAAGCTTTCTTT.